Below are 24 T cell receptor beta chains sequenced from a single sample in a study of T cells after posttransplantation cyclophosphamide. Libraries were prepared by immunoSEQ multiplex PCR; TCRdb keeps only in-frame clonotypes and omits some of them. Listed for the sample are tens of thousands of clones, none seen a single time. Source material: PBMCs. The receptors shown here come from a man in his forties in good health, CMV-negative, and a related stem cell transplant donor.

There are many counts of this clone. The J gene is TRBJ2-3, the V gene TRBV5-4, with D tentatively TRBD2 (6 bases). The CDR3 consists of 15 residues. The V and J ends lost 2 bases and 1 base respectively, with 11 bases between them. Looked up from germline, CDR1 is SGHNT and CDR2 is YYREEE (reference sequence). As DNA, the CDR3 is TGTGCCAGCAGCTTAGAGACGGGAGGCACAGATACGCAGTATTTT. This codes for CASSLETGGTDTQYF.

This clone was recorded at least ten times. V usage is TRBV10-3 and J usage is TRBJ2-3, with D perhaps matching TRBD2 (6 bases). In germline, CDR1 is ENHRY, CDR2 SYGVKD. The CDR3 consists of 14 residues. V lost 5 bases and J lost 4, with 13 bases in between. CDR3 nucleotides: TGTGCCATCAGTTGGAGGGACGATTCAGATACGCAGTATTTT. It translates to CAISWRDDSDTQYF.

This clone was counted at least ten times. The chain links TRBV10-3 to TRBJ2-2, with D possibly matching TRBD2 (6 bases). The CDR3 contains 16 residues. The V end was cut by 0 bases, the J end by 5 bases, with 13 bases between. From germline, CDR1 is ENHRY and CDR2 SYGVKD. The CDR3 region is CAISESKRDSTGELFF. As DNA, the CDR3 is TGTGCCATCAGTGAGTCGAAGAGGGACTCAACCGGGGAGCTGTTTTTT.

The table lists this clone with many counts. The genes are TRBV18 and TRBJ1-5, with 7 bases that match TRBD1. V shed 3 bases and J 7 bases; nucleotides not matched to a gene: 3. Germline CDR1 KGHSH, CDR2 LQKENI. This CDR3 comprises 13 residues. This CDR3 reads CASSPDRAQPQHF. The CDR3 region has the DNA TGTGCCAGCTCACCCGACAGGGCCCAGCCCCAGCATTTT.

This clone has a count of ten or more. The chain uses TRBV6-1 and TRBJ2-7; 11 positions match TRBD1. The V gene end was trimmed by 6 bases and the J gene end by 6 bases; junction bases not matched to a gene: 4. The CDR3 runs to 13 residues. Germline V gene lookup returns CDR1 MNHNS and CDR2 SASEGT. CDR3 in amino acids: CASSAGQGVEQYF. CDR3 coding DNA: TGTGCCAGCAGCGCGGGACAGGGGGTCGAGCAGTACTTC.

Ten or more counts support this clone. CDR3 sequence reads: CASSPIGRDSNQPQHF. CDR3 DNA: TGTGCCAGTAGTCCTATTGGGAGGGATAGCAATCAGCCCCAGCATTTT. This chain joins TRBV19 and TRBJ1-5, with no clear D. Deletions cut 5 bases from V and 0 bases from J, with 14 bases between. The CDR3 length is 16 residues. Germline CDR1 is LNHDA and CDR2 is SQIVND (reference sequence). Looking up the rest from reference TRBV19 and TRBJ1-5 gives the full variable domain: DGGITQSPKYLFRKEGQNVTLSCEQNLNHDAMYWYRQDPGQGLRLIYYSQIVNDFQKGDIAEGYSVSREKKESFPLTVTSAQKNPTAFYLCASSPIGRDSNQPQHFGDGTRLSIL.

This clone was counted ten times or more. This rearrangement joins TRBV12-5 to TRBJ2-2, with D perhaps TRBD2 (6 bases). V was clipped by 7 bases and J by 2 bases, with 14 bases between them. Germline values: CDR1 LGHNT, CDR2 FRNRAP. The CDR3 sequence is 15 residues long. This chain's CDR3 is CASAQPGLNTGELFF. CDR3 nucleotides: TGTGCTAGTGCCCAACCGGGACTTAACACCGGGGAGCTGTTTTTT.

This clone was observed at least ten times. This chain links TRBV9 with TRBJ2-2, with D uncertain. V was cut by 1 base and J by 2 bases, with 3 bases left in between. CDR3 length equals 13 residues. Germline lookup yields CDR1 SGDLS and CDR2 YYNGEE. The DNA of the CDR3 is TGTGCCAGCAGCGTATCAAACACCGGGGAGCTGTTTTTT. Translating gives CASSVSNTGELFF.

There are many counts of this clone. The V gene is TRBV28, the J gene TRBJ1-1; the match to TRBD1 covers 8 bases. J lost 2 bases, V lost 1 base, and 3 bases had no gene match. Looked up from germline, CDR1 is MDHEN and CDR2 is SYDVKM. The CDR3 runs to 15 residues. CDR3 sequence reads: CASSLSGQGNTEAFF. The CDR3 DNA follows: TGTGCCAGCAGTTTATCCGGACAGGGAAACACTGAAGCTTTCTTT.

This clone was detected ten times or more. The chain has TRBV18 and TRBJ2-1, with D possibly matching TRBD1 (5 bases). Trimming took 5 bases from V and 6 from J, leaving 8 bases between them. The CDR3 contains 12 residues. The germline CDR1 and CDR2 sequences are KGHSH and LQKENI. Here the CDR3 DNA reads TGTGCCAGCTCATTACAGGTCAATGAGCAGTTCTTC. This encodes CASSLQVNEQFF.

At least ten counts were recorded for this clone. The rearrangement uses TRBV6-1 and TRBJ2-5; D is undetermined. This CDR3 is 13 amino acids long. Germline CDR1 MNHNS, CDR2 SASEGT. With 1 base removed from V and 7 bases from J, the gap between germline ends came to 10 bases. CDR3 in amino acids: CASSEGPPGTQYF. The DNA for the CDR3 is TGTGCCAGCAGTGAAGGCCCTCCAGGGACCCAGTACTTC.

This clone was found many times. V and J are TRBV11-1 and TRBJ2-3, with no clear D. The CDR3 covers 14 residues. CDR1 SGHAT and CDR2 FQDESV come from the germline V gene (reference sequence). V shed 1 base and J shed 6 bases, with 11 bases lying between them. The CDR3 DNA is TGTGCCAGCAGCTTAGGGGTAGCCCCCGATACGCAGTATTTT. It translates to CASSLGVAPDTQYF.

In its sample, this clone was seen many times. Here the CDR3 reads CASSWTGQNSPLHF. In DNA form, the CDR3 reads TGTGCCAGCAGTTGGACAGGGCAAAATTCACCCCTCCACTTT. This chain joins TRBV2 and TRBJ1-6; 8 bases agree with TRBD1. Germline trimming cut 5 bases from V and 7 bases from J; bases unmatched to any gene: 4. The CDR3 length is 14 residues. Germline loops: CDR1 SNHLY, CDR2 FYNNEI.

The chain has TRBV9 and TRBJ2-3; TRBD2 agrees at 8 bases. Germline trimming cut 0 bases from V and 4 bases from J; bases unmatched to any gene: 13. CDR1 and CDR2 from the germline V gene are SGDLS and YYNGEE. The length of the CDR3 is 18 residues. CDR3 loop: CASSVDPPSGGAADTQYF. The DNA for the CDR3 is TGTGCCAGCAGCGTAGACCCTCCTTCCGGGGGGGCCGCAGATACGCAGTATTTT.

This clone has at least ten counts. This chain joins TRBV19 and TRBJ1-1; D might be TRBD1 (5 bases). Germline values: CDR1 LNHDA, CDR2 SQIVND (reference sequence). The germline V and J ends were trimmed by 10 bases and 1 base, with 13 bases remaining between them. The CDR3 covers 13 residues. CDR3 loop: CATKDITNTEAFF. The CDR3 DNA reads TGTGCCACGAAGGACATCACGAACACTGAAGCTTTCTTT.

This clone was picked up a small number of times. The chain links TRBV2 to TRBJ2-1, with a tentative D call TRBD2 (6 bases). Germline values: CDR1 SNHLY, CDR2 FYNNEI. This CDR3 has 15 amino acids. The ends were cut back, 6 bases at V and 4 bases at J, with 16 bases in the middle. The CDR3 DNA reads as TGTGCCAGCAGGACAGCGGGTGGGGTGTACAATGAGCAGTTCTTC. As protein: CASRTAGGVYNEQFF.

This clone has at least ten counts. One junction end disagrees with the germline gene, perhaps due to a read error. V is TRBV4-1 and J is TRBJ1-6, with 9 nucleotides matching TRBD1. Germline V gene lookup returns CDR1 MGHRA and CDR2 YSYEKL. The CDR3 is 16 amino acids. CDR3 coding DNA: TGCGCCAGCAGCAAAGAGACCGGGACAGGGAATTCACCCCTCCACTTT. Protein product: CASSKETGTGNSPLHF.

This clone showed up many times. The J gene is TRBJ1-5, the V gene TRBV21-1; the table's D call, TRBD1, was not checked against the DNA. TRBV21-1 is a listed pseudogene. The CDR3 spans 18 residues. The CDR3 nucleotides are TGTGCCAGCAGCACGGGGGTGGGACAGCTTTATAGCAATCAGCCCCAGCATTTT. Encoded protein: CASSTGVGQLYSNQPQHF.

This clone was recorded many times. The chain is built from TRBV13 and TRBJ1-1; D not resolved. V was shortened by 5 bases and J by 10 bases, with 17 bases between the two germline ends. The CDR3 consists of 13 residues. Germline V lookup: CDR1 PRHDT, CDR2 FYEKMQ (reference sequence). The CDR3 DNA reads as TGTGCCAGCAGCCACCCAGGTCGCATAGGAGCTTTCTTT. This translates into CASSHPGRIGAFF.

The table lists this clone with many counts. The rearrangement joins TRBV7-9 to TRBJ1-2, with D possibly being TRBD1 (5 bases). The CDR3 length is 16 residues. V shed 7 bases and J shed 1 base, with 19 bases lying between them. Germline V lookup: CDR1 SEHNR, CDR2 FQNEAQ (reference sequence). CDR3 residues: CASTPASGSFNYGYTF. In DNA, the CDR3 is TGTGCCAGCACCCCAGCGTCAGGGTCCTTTAACTATGGCTACACCTTC.

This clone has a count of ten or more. The CDR3 DNA reads as TGTGCCAGCTCGCTCCCGGGACAGTACGAGCAGTACGTC. It is translated as CASSLPGQYEQYV. The chain joins TRBV18 to TRBJ2-7; 7 bases agree with TRBD1. The J segment lost 4 bases and the V segment lost 6 bases, leaving 6 bases of the junction unmatched. The CDR3 sequence is 13 residues long. CDR1 is KGHSH and CDR2 is LQKENI in the germline V gene.

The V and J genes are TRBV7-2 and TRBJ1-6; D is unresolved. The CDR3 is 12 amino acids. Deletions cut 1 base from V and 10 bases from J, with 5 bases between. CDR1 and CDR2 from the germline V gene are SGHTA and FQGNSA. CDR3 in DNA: TGTGCCAGCAGCTTAGGCAGGTCACCCCTCCACTTT. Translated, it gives CASSLGRSPLHF.

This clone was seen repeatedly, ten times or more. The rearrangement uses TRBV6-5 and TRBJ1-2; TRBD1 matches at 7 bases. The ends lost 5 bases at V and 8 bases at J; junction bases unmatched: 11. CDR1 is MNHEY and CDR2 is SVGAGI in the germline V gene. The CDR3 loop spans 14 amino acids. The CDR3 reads CASSTQTGKGGYTF. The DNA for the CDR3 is TGTGCCAGCAGTACACAGACAGGGAAAGGGGGCTACACCTTC.

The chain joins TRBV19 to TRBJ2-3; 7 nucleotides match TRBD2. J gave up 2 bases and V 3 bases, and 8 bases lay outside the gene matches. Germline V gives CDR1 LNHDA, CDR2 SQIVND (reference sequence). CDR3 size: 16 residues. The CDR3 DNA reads TGTGCCAGTAGTATGTTCGGGACTAAACCCACAGATACGCAGTATTTT. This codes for CASSMFGTKPTDTQYF. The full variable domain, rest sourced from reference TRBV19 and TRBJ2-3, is DGGITQSPKYLFRKEGQNVTLSCEQNLNHDAMYWYRQDPGQGLRLIYYSQIVNDFQKGDIAEGYSVSREKKESFPLTVTSAQKNPTAFYLCASSMFGTKPTDTQYFGPGTRLTVL.